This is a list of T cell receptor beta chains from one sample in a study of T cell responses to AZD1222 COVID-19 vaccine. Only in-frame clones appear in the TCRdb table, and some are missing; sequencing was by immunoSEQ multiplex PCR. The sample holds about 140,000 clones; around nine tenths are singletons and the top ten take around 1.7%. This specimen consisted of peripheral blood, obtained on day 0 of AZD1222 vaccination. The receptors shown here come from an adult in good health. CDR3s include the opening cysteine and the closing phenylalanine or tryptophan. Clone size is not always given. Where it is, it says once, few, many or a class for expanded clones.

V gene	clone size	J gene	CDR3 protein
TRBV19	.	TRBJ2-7	CASSIRGQESYEQYF
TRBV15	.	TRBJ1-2	CATSRDRTPGRYTF
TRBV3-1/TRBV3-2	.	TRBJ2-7	CASSQDRGTVDF
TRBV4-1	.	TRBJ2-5	CASSQVLAEKETQYF
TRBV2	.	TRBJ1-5	CASSEKWFGQPQHF
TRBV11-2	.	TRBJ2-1	CASSALGRSYNEQFF
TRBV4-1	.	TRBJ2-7	CASSHPSDYQYF
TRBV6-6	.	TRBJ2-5	CASSYLGLSGQETQYF
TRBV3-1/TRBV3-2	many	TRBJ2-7	CASSQRFRGRASYEQYF
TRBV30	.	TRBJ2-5	CAWIPRGAGFQETQYF
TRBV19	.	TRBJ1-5	CASSIGTGRRQPQHF
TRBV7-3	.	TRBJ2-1	CASSLDGLAGYNEQFF
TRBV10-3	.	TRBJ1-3	CATRVGGNTIYF
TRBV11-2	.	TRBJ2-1	CASSSSAGANYNEQFF
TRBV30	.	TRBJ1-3	CAWSTRTGHSGNTIYF